Listed below are T cell receptor beta chains from one sample, sequenced in a study of cytomegalovirus exposure and HLA in healthy donors. Here immunoSEQ multiplex PCR was the method, and the copy in TCRdb shows in-frame clones only, minus some. The sample consists of about 140,000 clones, 85% to 90% of them appearing once. Sequencing used PBMCs. Receptors originate from a woman in her twenties or thirties in good health and CMV-seronegative. CDR3s include the opening cysteine and the closing phenylalanine or tryptophan. Fields, in order: D gene, clone size, J gene, V gene, CDR3 length, CDR3 protein, CDR3 DNA. The D gene is left open where the match is weak. Part of the rows lack a size; the others show once, few, many or a class for expanded clones.

- | few | TRBJ2-6 | TRBV30 | 14 | CAWSPGAGANVLTF | TGTGCCTGGAGCCCTGGAGCTGGGGCCAACGTCCTGACTTTC
- | - | TRBJ2-3 | TRBV6-5 | 15 | CASSYLGGSTDTQYF | TGTGCCAGCAGTTACTTGGGGGGAAGCACAGATACGCAGTATTTT
- | - | TRBJ2-1 | TRBV7-9 | 16 | CASSATEGVHYNEQFF | TGTGCCAGCAGCGCCACGGAGGGTGTGCACTACAATGAGCAGTTCTTC
- | few | TRBJ1-3 | TRBV4-3 | 18 | CASSQDPAWGQKGNTIYF | TGCGCCAGCAGCCAAGATCCCGCCTGGGGGCAGAAAGGAAACACCATATATTTT
- | once | TRBJ1-2 | TRBV5-6 | 12 | CASSLRAFGYTF | TGTGCCAGCAGCTTGCGAGCTTTTGGCTACACCTTC
TRBD1 | - | TRBJ1-2 | TRBV5-1 | 14 | CASTRTGGSYGYTF | TGCGCCAGCACCCGGACAGGGGGAAGCTATGGCTACACCTTC
- | once | TRBJ2-3 | TRBV19 | 13 | CASSMGPTDTQYF | TGTGCCAGTAGTATGGGCCCCACAGATACGCAGTATTTT
TRBD1 | - | TRBJ1-2 | TRBV7-9 | 14 | CASRPGQGPYGYTF | TGTGCCAGCAGGCCTGGACAGGGGCCCTATGGCTACACCTTC
- | - | TRBJ1-3 | TRBV30 | 15 | CAWSGPRQSGNTIYF | TGTGCCTGGAGTGGACCTCGACAGTCTGGAAACACCATATATTTT
- | - | TRBJ1-1 | TRBV9 | 11 | CASKSGTEAFF | TGTGCCAGCAAGTCAGGGACTGAAGCTTTCTTT
- | few | TRBJ1-1 | TRBV19 | 14 | CASSITHSGTEAFF | TGTGCCAGTAGTATAACCCATTCGGGTACTGAAGCTTTCTTT
TRBD2 | - | TRBJ2-2 | TRBV19 | 18 | CASSAGLAGGLNTGELFF | TGTGCCAGTAGTGCAGGACTAGCGGGGGGGCTGAACACCGGGGAGCTGTTTTTT
- | - | TRBJ1-4 | TRBV6-4 | 15 | CASSQTGLPNEKLFF | TGTGCCAGCAGCCAGACAGGCCTACCTAATGAAAAACTGTTTTTT
- | - | TRBJ1-3 | TRBV2 | 10 | CASSVGDIYF | TGTGCCAGCAGTGTGGGCGACATATATTTT
TRBD2 | - | TRBJ2-2 | TRBV6-6 | 15 | CASSHGTRSTGELFF | TGTGCCAGCAGTCACGGGACTAGGTCGACCGGGGAGCTGTTTTTT
- | - | TRBJ1-5 | TRBV21-1 | 17 | CASSAGRGDDSNQPQHF | TGTGCCAGCAGCGCGGGGCGCGGGGATGATAGCAATCAGCCCCAGCATTTT
TRBD1 | once | TRBJ2-5 | TRBV6-1 | 15 | CASSVRYRGQETQYF | TGTGCCAGCAGTGTTCGCTACAGGGGGCAAGAGACCCAGTACTTC
TRBD2 | - | TRBJ2-5 | TRBV5-1 | 14 | CASSSGTSGETQYF | TGCGCCAGCAGCTCGGGGACTAGCGGAGAGACCCAGTACTTC
TRBD1 | once | TRBJ1-5 | TRBV19 | 15 | CASRPDRGSNQPQHF | TGTGCCAGTAGACCAGACAGGGGGAGCAATCAGCCCCAGCATTTT
TRBD1 | - | TRBJ2-5 | TRBV27 | 15 | CASSSRQGEFGTQYF | TGTGCCAGCAGTTCCAGACAGGGGGAATTTGGGACCCAGTACTTC
TRBD2 | - | TRBJ2-1 | TRBV2 | 16 | CASSPSTSGSGDEQFF | TGTGCCAGCAGTCCTTCGACTAGCGGGAGTGGCGATGAGCAGTTCTTC
TRBD2 | - | TRBJ2-7 | TRBV30 | 19 | CAWRGDRWTSGGAGYEQYF | TGTGCCTGGAGGGGGGACAGGTGGACTAGCGGGGGGGCCGGGTACGAGCAGTACTTC
- | - | TRBJ1-1 | TRBV25-1 | 13 | CASGTSGDTEAFF | TGTGCCAGCGGAACCTCGGGAGACACTGAAGCTTTCTTT
TRBD2 | - | TRBJ2-3 | TRBV5-6 | 16 | CASSLRQRGITDTQYF | TGTGCCAGCAGCTTGAGGCAGCGGGGGATAACAGATACGCAGTATTTT
TRBD1 | - | TRBJ2-7 | TRBV5-4 | 15 | CASSFGQGSSYEQYF | TGTGCCAGCAGCTTTGGACAGGGCAGCTCCTACGAGCAGTACTTC
- | - | TRBJ1-6 | TRBV7-9 | 16 | CASSLEADYYNSPLHF | TGTGCCAGCAGCTTAGAGGCAGACTACTATAATTCACCCCTCCACTTT
TRBD2 | - | TRBJ2-5 | TRBV7-9 | 17 | CASSLVSAGGLQETQYF | TGTGCCAGCAGCTTAGTATCAGCGGGGGGACTACAAGAGACCCAGTACTTC
TRBD1 | - | TRBJ2-7 | TRBV27 | 15 | CASSGLGTGFYEQYF | TGTGCCAGCTCGGGACTCGGGACAGGGTTCTACGAGCAGTACTTC
TRBD2 | - | TRBJ2-7 | TRBV6-5 | 14 | CASGLSGGSYEQYF | TGTGCCAGCGGACTTTCGGGGGGGTCGTACGAGCAGTACTTC
- | - | TRBJ1-1 | TRBV6-5 | 13 | CASSYKGVTEAFF | TGTGCCAGCAGTTACAAAGGGGTTACTGAAGCTTTCTTT
TRBD1 | - | TRBJ2-1 | TRBV5-3 | 15 | CARSVPGQGCHEQFF | TGTGCCAGAAGCGTTCCGGGACAGGGTTGCCATGAGCAGTTCTTC
TRBD1 | - | TRBJ2-1 | TRBV7-2 | 18 | CASAPRQGRVEHYNEQFF | TGTGCCAGCGCACCCCGACAGGGGCGAGTGGAGCACTACAATGAGCAGTTCTTC
TRBD2 | - | TRBJ2-3 | TRBV5-1 | 18 | CASSLAGTSGRFADTQYF | TGCGCCAGCAGCTTGGCCGGGACTAGCGGGAGATTCGCAGATACGCAGTATTTT
- | - | TRBJ1-2 | TRBV7-9 | 15 | CASSLVGSGNYGYTF | TGTGCCAGCAGCTTAGTTGGCTCGGGTAACTATGGCTACACCTTC
TRBD1 | - | TRBJ2-1 | TRBV2 | 15 | CASSEGQGAFNEQFF | TGTGCCAGCAGTGAGGGGCAGGGGGCGTTCAATGAGCAGTTCTTC
TRBD1 | - | TRBJ1-1 | TRBV7-9 | 15 | CASSIGQGDSTEAFF | TGTGCCAGCAGCATCGGACAGGGGGATAGCACTGAAGCTTTCTTT
- | - | TRBJ2-1 | TRBV19 | 14 | CASSFGGPMYEQFF | TGTGCCAGTAGTTTCGGGGGGCCAATGTATGAGCAGTTCTTC
- | - | TRBJ1-1 | TRBV28 | 14 | CASSRNRANTEAFF | TGTGCCAGCAGTAGAAACAGGGCGAACACTGAAGCTTTCTTT
- | - | TRBJ1-3 | TRBV7-8 | 17 | CASSLATLPSSGNTIYF | TGTGCCAGCAGCTTAGCTACCCTGCCGAGCTCTGGAAACACCATATATTTT
TRBD1 | - | TRBJ2-3 | TRBV11-2 | 16 | CASSLRTGFSTDTQYF | TGTGCCAGCAGCTTAAGGACAGGCTTTAGCACAGATACGCAGTATTTT
- | few | TRBJ2-1 | TRBV6-5 | 13 | CASRTGLYNEQFF | TGTGCCAGCAGGACCGGACTTTACAATGAGCAGTTCTTC
- | once | TRBJ1-2 | TRBV30 | 13 | CAWSVQWPRSYTF | TGTGCCTGGAGTGTGCAGTGGCCCCGTTCCTACACCTTC
- | - | TRBJ1-4 | TRBV10-1 | 18 | CASKCSHSPPHFGEKLFF | TGCGCCAGCAAATGTTCACACAGCCCCCCACATTTTGGGGAAAAACTGTTTTTT
- | - | TRBJ2-3 | TRBV7-9 | 12 | CASSAGLDTQYF | TGTGCCAGCAGCGCCGGACTTGATACGCAGTATTTT
- | - | TRBJ1-1 | TRBV2 | 13 | CATQTETNTEAFF | TGTGCCACACAGACAGAGACGAACACTGAAGCTTTCTTT
- | - | TRBJ2-7 | TRBV7-8 | 13 | CASSSTVSYEQYF | TGTGCCAGCAGCTCGACAGTTTCCTACGAGCAGTACTTC
- | - | TRBJ1-2 | TRBV5-8 | 16 | CASSRFRQAHNYGYTF | TGTGCCAGCAGCCGATTTAGACAGGCTCATAACTATGGCTACACCTTC
- | - | TRBJ2-1 | TRBV7-6 | 13 | CASRRDSYNEQFF | TGTGCCAGCAGGAGGGATTCTTACAATGAGCAGTTCTTC
- | few | TRBJ1-1 | TRBV5-1 | 11 | CASRGLTEAFF | TGCGCCAGCAGGGGGCTGACTGAAGCTTTCTTT
- | - | TRBJ2-7 | TRBV6-5 | 15 | CASSYSTGLAYEQYF | TGTGCCAGCAGTTACTCCACAGGCCTTGCCTACGAGCAGTACTTC
TRBD2 | - | TRBJ2-1 | TRBV7-2 | 15 | CASSTSSGGLNEQFF | TGTGCCAGCAGCACATCTAGCGGGGGTTTAAATGAGCAGTTCTTC
- | - | TRBJ1-5 | TRBV30 | 13 | CAWSVRGNQPQHF | TGTGCCTGGAGTGTACGAGGGAATCAGCCCCAGCATTTT
- | - | TRBJ1-1 | TRBV5-5 | 13 | CASSPPQQERAFF | TGTGCCAGCAGCCCTCCACAACAGGAGCGAGCTTTCTTT
- | - | TRBJ1-1 | TRBV27 | 14 | CASSLSGGPTEAFF | TGTGCCAGCAGTTTATCCGGGGGGCCCACTGAAGCTTTCTTT
TRBD2 | - | TRBJ2-2 | TRBV28 | 16 | CASSPRSGENTGELFF | TGTGCCAGCAGTCCGCGGAGCGGGGAGAACACCGGGGAGCTGTTTTTT